Below, 26 T cell receptor beta chains from the same sample are listed, as sequenced in a study of blood T cells in healthy people across ages. The use of a sample-barcoded 5' primer and a J-beta primer mix characterized a second PCR of 7 to 11 cycles. TCRdb reprocessed the 5' RACE reads with MiXCR, giving one entry per CDR3 protein. The repertoire holds about 780,000 distinct CDR3 sequences, with approximately 24% as singletons. These data were also reused for a study on T cells of mothers and their children.

The specimen was blood. The receptors derive from a boy between 10 and 17 years old in good health.

Only one count was recorded for this clonotype. CDR3 in DNA: TGTGCCAGCAGCCTACCGACTAGCGGGGACGAGCAGTACTTC. It encodes CASSLPTSGDEQYF. This chain uses TRBV7-9 with TRBJ2-5; 11 positions match TRBD2. The J call may be in error: the DNA end matches TRBJ2-7 better. The CDR3 sequence is 14 residues long. Germline V CDR1 and CDR2: SEHNR, FQNEAQ (reference sequence).

This clonotype was counted only a few times. The chain is built from TRBV2 and TRBJ2-6; 11 bases are shared with TRBD1. The CDR3 contains 17 residues. Germline assignment: CDR1 SNHLY and CDR2 FYNNEI. V gave up 4 bases and J gave up 5 bases; unmatched junction bases: 7. The CDR3 spells CASSVGQGALRANVLTF. The CDR3, as DNA: TGTGCCAGCAGTGTTGGACAGGGGGCTTTGAGGGCCAACGTCCTGACTTTC.

This chain joins TRBV12-3 or TRBV12-4 and TRBJ2-7, with 7 bases matching TRBD1. This CDR3 has 16 amino acids. The J segment lost 5 bases and the V segment lost 0 bases, leaving 10 bases of the junction unmatched. The CDR3 bases are TGTGCCAGCAGTTTAGCGCGGACAGGACCAGGTGACGAGCAGTACTTC. Encoded protein: CASSLARTGPGDEQYF.

In this sample, this clonotype turned up once. The CDR3 DNA is TGTGCCAGCAGCTCGATCAGGGGAGGGACCCAGTACTTC. Amino acids: CASSSIRGGTQYF. The V and J genes are TRBV7-2 and TRBJ2-7, with D perhaps assigned TRBD1 or TRBD2 (6 bases each). The end of the DNA is better explained by TRBJ2-5, so the J call may be wrong. Germline V gene data show CDR1 as SGHTA and CDR2 as FQGNSA. CDR3 length: 13 residues.

DNA of the CDR3: TGTGCCAGCAACAACTTCGGGGCTGGAAACACCATATATTTT. Amino acids: CASNNFGAGNTIYF. The chain combines TRBV6-2 or TRBV6-3 with TRBJ1-3, with D unresolved. Trimming stripped 7 bases from V and 2 bases from J, with 12 bases between. The germline V gene has CDR1 MNHEY and CDR2 SVGEGT. The CDR3 loop spans 14 amino acids.

This clonotype was picked up a small number of times. The V and J genes are TRBV24-1 and TRBJ1-2; D is undetermined. The germline V gene encodes CDR1 KGHDR and CDR2 SFDVKD. This CDR3 region has 14 residues. V was shortened by 4 bases and J by 3 bases, with 11 bases between the two germline ends. CDR3 nucleotides: TGTGCCACCAGTGAGCCGACGGAACACTATGGCTACACCTTC. This translates into CATSEPTEHYGYTF.

The chain combines TRBV12-3 or TRBV12-4 with TRBJ1-5; 9 bases are shared with TRBD1. Trimming cost V 7 bases and J 8 bases; bases outside gene matches: 6. The CDR3 is made up of 13 amino acids. The CDR3 DNA follows: TGTGCCAGCACCGAACAGGGGGCAGAGCCCCAGCATTTT. Translated: CASTEQGAEPQHF.

The chain couples TRBV3-1 to TRBJ1-2; 9 positions match TRBD1. Germline V gene lookup returns CDR1 LGHDT and CDR2 YNNKEL (reference sequence). CDR3 length equals 18 residues. The J segment lost 5 bases and the V segment lost 1 base, leaving 14 bases of the junction unmatched. The CDR3 sequence: CASSQGGQGTLGRYGYTF. The CDR3 DNA reads as TGTGCCAGCAGCCAAGGTGGACAGGGGACCCTTGGTCGGTATGGCTACACCTTC.

The chain employs TRBV30 and TRBJ1-4, with TRBD1 matching 11 bases. With 0 bases clipped from V and 5 bases from J, the junction kept 5 bases outside the gene matches. Germline V CDR1 and CDR2: GTSNPN, SVGIG (reference sequence). This CDR3 spans 16 amino acids. CDR3 sequence reads: CAWSVGTGGRNEKLFF. For the CDR3, the DNA is TGTGCCTGGAGTGTCGGGACAGGGGGTAGAAATGAAAAACTGTTTTTT.

This rearrangement joins TRBV12-3 or TRBV12-4 to TRBJ2-3, with D perhaps being TRBD1 or TRBD2 (5 bases each). V lost 5 bases and J 6 bases, leaving 15 bases between the germline ends. The CDR3 has 14 amino acids. Here the CDR3 reads CASSVLGTRDTQYF. DNA for the CDR3: TGTGCCAGCAGTGTTCTGGGGACCCGCGATACGCAGTATTTT.

There are a few counts of this clonotype. This chain joins TRBV6-6 and TRBJ2-2; possibly TRBD1 or TRBD2 for D (6 bases each). The germline V gene encodes CDR1 MNHNY and CDR2 SVGAGI (reference sequence). The CDR3 totals 16 residues. The V end was cut by 3 bases, the J end by 1 base, with 12 bases between. The CDR3 DNA follows: TGTGCCAGCAGTTATGAGGGGGGCCGGAACACCGGGGAGCTGTTTTTT. It is translated as CASSYEGGRNTGELFF.

This clonotype was counted a few times. V usage is TRBV12-3 or TRBV12-4 and J usage is TRBJ1-5, with D possibly matching TRBD1 (6 bases). The CDR3 runs to 15 residues. V lost 5 bases and J 4 bases, leaving 15 bases between the germline ends. The CDR3 region is CASSHGQRPNQPQHF. The CDR3 nucleotides are TGTGCCAGCAGTCACGGACAGAGGCCTAATCAGCCCCAGCATTTT.

V usage is TRBV7-3 and J usage is TRBJ2-4; the D gene is possibly TRBD1 (6 bases). The CDR3 sequence is 17 residues long. Per germline, CDR1 SGHTA and CDR2 FQGTGA. Trimming removed 3 bases at V and 3 bases at J, with 18 bases between. CDR3 sequence reads: CASSFRPEGGDKNIQYF. The CDR3 region has the DNA TGTGCCAGCAGCTTCCGACCGGAAGGGGGTGACAAAAACATTCAGTACTTC. The complete variable domain, with remaining parts taken from reference TRBV7-3 and TRBJ2-4, reads GAGVSQTPSNKVTEKGKYVELRCDPISGHTALYWYRQSLGQGPEFLIYFQGTGAADDSGLPNDRFFAVRPEGSVSTLKIQRTERGDSAVYLCASSFRPEGGDKNIQYFGAGTRLSVL.

V gene TRBV3-1 combines with J gene TRBJ2-7; D gene unclear. The ends were cut back, 2 bases at V and 3 bases at J, with 8 bases in the middle. CDR3 length: 13 residues. Germline V gene lookup returns CDR1 LGHDT and CDR2 YNNKEL (reference sequence). CDR3 sequence reads: CASSQSGSYEQYF. The CDR3, as DNA: TGTGCCAGCAGCCAATCAGGAAGCTACGAGCAGTACTTC.

This chain uses TRBV20-1 with TRBJ1-1; possible D gene TRBD1, 6 bases. V lost 5 bases and J lost 11, with 18 bases in between. Germline assignment: CDR1 DFQATT and CDR2 SNEGSKA (reference sequence). The CDR3 covers 12 residues. The CDR3 region has the DNA TGCAGTGCTGGGGGCTTTGACAGGAGGGCTTTCTTT. Residues: CSAGGFDRRAFF.

This clonotype was found a few times. The rearrangement links TRBV5-5 to TRBJ2-5, with 10 bases matching TRBD2. The CDR3 extends over 15 amino acids. The ends lost 1 base at V and 3 bases at J; junction bases unmatched: 3. Looked up from germline, CDR1 is SGHKS and CDR2 is YYEKEE (reference sequence). CDR3 amino acids: CASSLMLAGEETQYF. CDR3 nucleotides: TGTGCCAGCAGCTTGATGCTAGCGGGGGAAGAGACCCAGTACTTC.

The CDR3 is CASSLEGGYATYEQYF. DNA for the CDR3: TGCGCCAGCAGCTTGGAAGGGGGCTACGCAACCTACGAGCAGTACTTC. The genes are TRBV5-1 and TRBJ2-7, with 7 bases identical to TRBD1. The trim removed 0 bases at V and 2 bases at J, leaving 8 bases unmatched. The CDR3 runs 16 residues. Germline-derived CDR1 and CDR2 are SGHRS and YFSETQ.

This clonotype was found a few times. The CDR3 DNA is TGTGCCAGCATTGGGGGGAATCCCTACGAGCAGTACTTC. Amino acid sequence: CASIGGNPYEQYF. The chain employs TRBV2 and TRBJ2-1, with D perhaps TRBD2 (6 bases). The end of the DNA is better explained by TRBJ2-7, so the J call may be wrong. CDR3 length: 13 amino acids. The germline V gene encodes CDR1 SNHLY and CDR2 FYNNEI.

This clonotype was seen a handful of times. V and J are TRBV5-1 and TRBJ2-7; 8 bases fit TRBD2. The V gene end was trimmed by 0 bases and the J gene end by 2 bases; junction bases not matched to a gene: 4. Germline V gene lookup returns CDR1 SGHRS and CDR2 YFSETQ. The CDR3 is 15 amino acids. CDR3 sequence: CASSLAASGPYEQYF. As DNA, the CDR3 is TGCGCCAGCAGCTTGGCTGCTAGCGGGCCCTACGAGCAGTACTTC.

V usage is TRBV7-2 and J usage is TRBJ1-1, with 9 positions matching TRBD1. The CDR3 consists of 17 residues. J was trimmed by 1 base and V by 4 bases; bases with no gene match: 10. The germline gives CDR1 SGHTA, CDR2 FQGNSA. The CDR3 region is CASSSPGQGRGNTEAFF. The CDR3 DNA reads as TGTGCCAGCAGCTCCCCGGGACAGGGCAGGGGGAACACTGAAGCTTTCTTT.

This chain connects TRBV6-5 to TRBJ2-4; tentatively, D is TRBD1 (6 bases). This CDR3 is 16 amino acids long. V was trimmed by 0 bases and J by 1 base, leaving 10 bases between them. Germline V gives CDR1 MNHEY, CDR2 SVGAGI. CDR3 bases: TGTGCCAGCAGTTACTCGAACCAGGGGGCCAAAAACATTCAGTACTTC. Translation: CASSYSNQGAKNIQYF.

V usage is TRBV7-9 and J usage is TRBJ2-2; 9 nucleotides line up with TRBD2. V lost 5 bases, J lost 4 bases, and 8 bases stayed unmatched. CDR1 SEHNR and CDR2 FQNEAQ come from the germline V gene (reference sequence). CDR3 length: 16 residues. CDR3 sequence (DNA): TGTGCCAGCAGCCAAGCGGGAGGAGCGGGCACCGGGGAGCTGTTTTTT. Protein sequence: CASSQAGGAGTGELFF.

The chain carries TRBV14 and TRBJ1-2; possibly TRBD1 for D (6 bases). Germline V gene lookup returns CDR1 SGHDN and CDR2 FVKESK. With 2 bases removed from V and 4 bases from J, the gap between germline ends came to 14 bases. This CDR3 has 15 amino acids. CDR3 region: CASSQSGGPSYGYTF. The CDR3, as DNA: TGTGCCAGCAGCCAAAGCGGGGGGCCGAGCTATGGCTACACCTTC.

The chain carries TRBV6-6 and TRBJ2-5, with D possibly being TRBD2 (5 bases). The CDR3 spans 15 residues. V was shortened by 4 bases and J by 5 bases, with 17 bases between the two germline ends. The germline gives CDR1 MNHNY, CDR2 SVGAGI (reference sequence). The chain's CDR3 is CASSSGSTKVETQYF. The DNA of the CDR3 is TGTGCCAGCAGTTCCGGGTCGACTAAGGTGGAGACCCAGTACTTC.

This clonotype was seen more than once but under ten times. This sequence joins TRBV29-1 and TRBJ2-3; maybe TRBD2 (7 bases). The germline V gene encodes CDR1 SQVTM and CDR2 ANQGSEA. Trimming shortened V by 7 bases and J by 2 bases, and 13 bases separated the two germline ends. The CDR3 covers 13 residues. The CDR3 region is CSAEGGDTDTQYF. DNA for the CDR3: TGCAGCGCCGAAGGGGGGGACACAGATACGCAGTATTTT.

The chain combines TRBV4-2 with TRBJ1-1; D may be TRBD1 (5 bases). The CDR3 totals 13 residues. Germline V gives CDR1 LGHNA, CDR2 YNFKEQ. The V end was cut by 2 bases, the J end by 11 bases, with 15 bases between. The CDR3 DNA reads TGTGCCAGCAGCCAACCCGAGGGACCGAAGGCTTTCTTT. Translated: CASSQPEGPKAFF.